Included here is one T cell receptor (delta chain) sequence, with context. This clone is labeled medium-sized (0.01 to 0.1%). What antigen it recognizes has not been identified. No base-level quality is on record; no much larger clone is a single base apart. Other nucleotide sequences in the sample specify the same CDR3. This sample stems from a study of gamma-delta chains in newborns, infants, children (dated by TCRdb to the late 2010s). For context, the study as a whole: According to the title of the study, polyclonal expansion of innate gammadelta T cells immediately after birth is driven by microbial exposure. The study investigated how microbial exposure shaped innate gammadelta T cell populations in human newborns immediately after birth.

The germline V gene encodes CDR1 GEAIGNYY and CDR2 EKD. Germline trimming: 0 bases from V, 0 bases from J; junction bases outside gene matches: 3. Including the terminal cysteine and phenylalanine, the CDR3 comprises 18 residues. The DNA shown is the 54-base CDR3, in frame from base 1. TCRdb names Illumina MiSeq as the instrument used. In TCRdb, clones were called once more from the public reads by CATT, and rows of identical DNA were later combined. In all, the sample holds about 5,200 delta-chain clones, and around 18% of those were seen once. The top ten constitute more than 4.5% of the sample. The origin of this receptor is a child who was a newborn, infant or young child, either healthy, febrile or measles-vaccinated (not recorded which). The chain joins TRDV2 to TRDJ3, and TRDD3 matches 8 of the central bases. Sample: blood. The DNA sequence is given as TGTGCCTGTGACACCGCTGGGGGAAGCTCCTGGGACACCCGACAGATGTTTTTC. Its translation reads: CACDTAGGSSWDTRQMFF.